Presented here are 18 T cell receptor beta chains from one specimen sequenced in a study of neurological immune-mediated disorders. TCRdb analysed the 5' RACE reads with MiXCR anew, one entry per CDR3 protein. This table has about 59,000 distinct CDR3 sequences, approximately 12% appearing once. Sequenced: PBMCs. The receptors here all came from a woman aged 55-69 years with HTLV-1-associated myelopathy (HAM/TSP).

This clonotype was picked up many times. This chain links TRBV11-2 with TRBJ2-2; a possible D gene is TRBD1 (6 bases). The V gene lost 6 bases and the J gene lost 5 bases, with 19 bases spanning the gap. CDR3 length: 16 amino acids. Germline V gene data show CDR1 as SGHAT and CDR2 as FQNNGV. In DNA, the CDR3 is TGTGCCAGCAGAGATGGACAGAGACTATGGACCGGGGAGCTGTTTTTT. This translates into CASRDGQRLWTGELFF.

This clonotype has a count of ten or more. V and J are TRBV7-2 and TRBJ2-1, with TRBD2 matching 7 bases. Germline V CDR1 and CDR2: SGHTA, FQGNSA. The ends lost 1 base at V and 5 bases at J; junction bases unmatched: 5. This CDR3 has 15 amino acids. DNA of the CDR3: TGTGCCAGCAGCTTAGTTCTTGCGGGGGACAATGAGCAGTTCTTC. This encodes CASSLVLAGDNEQFF.

This clonotype was counted many times. The rearrangement joins TRBV9 to TRBJ1-2; the D is unclear. V shed 4 bases and J shed 2 bases, with 9 bases lying between them. The germline V gene has CDR1 SGDLS and CDR2 YYNGEE. The CDR3 has 13 residues. The CDR3 DNA is TGTGCCAGCAGCTCCGGAGGGAACTATGGCTACACCTTC. Encoded protein: CASSSGGNYGYTF.

Comments on this clonotype: A read error may be the cause here, since a much bigger clone is one base away. The genes are TRBV6-1 and TRBJ2-1, with a possible D match to TRBD2 (6 bases). V lost 2 bases and J lost 9, with 11 bases in between. This CDR3 has 13 residues. Germline loops: CDR1 MNHNS, CDR2 SASEGT. The DNA for the CDR3 is TGTGCCAGCAGTGAAAGCACCGGGAGTGAGCAGTTCTTC. The encoded protein is CASSESTGSEQFF.

This clonotype showed up many times. This chain links TRBV20-1 with TRBJ2-1, with TRBD2 identical over 8 bases. V lost 4 bases to trimming and J lost 5 bases; unmatched junction nucleotides: 10. The germline gives CDR1 DFQATT, CDR2 SNEGSKA (reference sequence). The CDR3 loop spans 15 amino acids. CDR3 nucleotides: TGCAGTGCTAACCGAAATAGCGGGACGAACAATGAGCAGTTCTTC. Its protein product is CSANRNSGTNNEQFF.

The CDR3 region has the DNA TGTGCCAGTAGAACGACTCACTACCCCAGGGGCAATGAGCAGTTCTTC. Its translation is CASRTTHYPRGNEQFF. This chain links TRBV21-1 with TRBJ2-1; TRBD1 is the table's D call and was not checked against the DNA. TRBV21-1 is described as a pseudogene. The CDR3 totals 16 residues.

Ten or more counts support this clonotype. The chain links TRBV12-3 or TRBV12-4 to TRBJ2-5, with 7 bases that match TRBD1. V was clipped by 4 bases and J by 2 bases; unmatched bases: 7. This CDR3 spans 15 amino acids. CDR3 sequence: CASSSRDRAQETQYF. The CDR3 coding sequence is TGTGCCAGCAGTTCCCGGGACAGAGCTCAAGAGACCCAGTACTTC.

V is TRBV5-1 and J is TRBJ2-1; the match to TRBD2 covers 13 bases. CDR1 is SGHRS, CDR2 YFSETQ, per germline. V gave up 0 bases and J gave up 7 bases; unmatched junction bases: 1. The CDR3 sequence is 15 residues long. The chain's CDR3 is CASSLGTSGSNEQFF. CDR3 sequence (DNA): TGCGCCAGCAGCTTGGGGACTAGCGGGAGTAATGAGCAGTTCTTC. Looking up the rest from reference TRBV5-1 and TRBJ2-1 gives the full variable domain: KAGVTQTPRYLIKTRGQQVTLSCSPISGHRSVSWYQQTPGQGLQFLFEYFSETQRNKGNFPGRFSGRQFSNSRSEMNVSTLELGDSALYLCASSLGTSGSNEQFFGPGTRLTVL.

The table lists this clonotype with many counts. The CDR3 protein is CSAREGLWETQYF. The DNA for the CDR3 is TGCAGTGCTAGAGAGGGACTATGGGAGACCCAGTACTTC. The chain carries TRBV20-1 and TRBJ2-5; 7 bases align to TRBD2. With V trimmed by 0 bases and J by 5 bases, 3 bases remained unmatched. Germline CDR1 reads DFQATT; CDR2 reads SNEGSKA (reference sequence). CDR3 length: 13 residues.

CDR3 DNA sequence: TGTGCCAGCAGCCCCCAGGCCCTGCAAGGGAGCTCTGGAAACACCATATATTTT. It encodes CASSPQALQGSSGNTIYF. The chain employs TRBV6-1 and TRBJ1-3; D uncertain. The CDR3 spans 18 residues. Germline assignment: CDR1 MNHNS and CDR2 SASEGT. V was shortened by 6 bases and J by 0 bases, with 21 bases between the two germline ends.

The table lists this clonotype with many counts. The chain carries TRBV6-5 and TRBJ1-2, with TRBD1 matching over 8 bases. Losses at the gene ends were 10 bases for V and 7 bases for J; bases not matched to a gene: 14. Germline V lookup: CDR1 MNHEY, CDR2 SVGAGI. The CDR3 sequence is 14 residues long. The CDR3 DNA reads TGTGCCACCCGAACTACTGACAGGGGTCCTGGCTACACCTTC. It encodes CATRTTDRGPGYTF.

This clonotype was seen repeatedly, ten times or more. This chain uses TRBV4-1 with TRBJ2-1; the match to TRBD2 covers 7 bases. Germline V gene data show CDR1 as MGHRA and CDR2 as YSYEKL. CDR3 length equals 16 residues. J was trimmed by 0 bases and V by 4 bases; bases with no gene match: 6. The CDR3 region is CASSRDYSSSYNEQFF. The CDR3 DNA reads TGCGCCAGCAGCCGGGACTATTCAAGCTCCTACAATGAGCAGTTCTTC.

J is TRBJ2-1 and V is TRBV7-8; the D gene is possibly TRBD2 (5 bases). The CDR3 contains 13 residues. Germline values: CDR1 SGHVS, CDR2 FQNEAQ. With 1 base removed from V and 7 bases from J, the gap between germline ends came to 8 bases. CDR3 region: CASSLGLPNEQFF. CDR3 nucleotides: TGTGCCAGCAGCTTAGGACTACCAAATGAGCAGTTCTTC. The full variable domain, its missing parts supplied by reference TRBV7-8 and TRBJ2-1, is GAGVSQSPRYKVAKRGQDVALRCDPISGHVSLFWYQQALGQGPEFLTYFQNEAQLDKSGLPSDRFFAERPEGSVSTLKIQRTQQEDSAVYLCASSLGLPNEQFFGPGTRLTVL.

This clonotype was picked up many times. CDR3 protein: CASSPYLVANYGYTF. For the CDR3, the DNA is TGTGCCAGCAGTCCCTATCTCGTAGCGAACTATGGCTACACCTTC. The V call is TRBV28, the J call TRBJ1-2; D unclear. There are 15 residues in the CDR3. CDR1 is MDHEN, CDR2 SYDVKM, per germline. Trimming pared 5 bases from V and 2 bases from J, leaving 15 bases between.

This clonotype was found many times. The rearrangement uses TRBV14 and TRBJ2-2; 8 bases are shared with TRBD1. CDR1 and CDR2 from the germline V gene are SGHDN and FVKESK. CDR3 length: 15 amino acids. V lost 4 bases to trimming and J lost 5 bases; unmatched junction nucleotides: 6. The CDR3 bases are TGTGCCAGCAGCCCAATCGACAGGGGAACCGGGGAGCTGTTTTTT. Translating it yields CASSPIDRGTGELFF.

This sequence joins TRBV7-6 and TRBJ2-3; 7 bases line up with TRBD1. CDR3 size: 17 residues. Unmatched junction bases numbered 16, after V lost 2 bases and J lost 8 bases. CDR1 is SGHVS, CDR2 FNYEAQ, per germline. The CDR3 here is CASSLRQGPPLAATQYF. CDR3 coding DNA: TGTGCCAGCAGCTTACGACAGGGCCCCCCGCTGGCAGCTACGCAGTATTTT.

This clonotype was counted many times. V is TRBV4-1 and J is TRBJ1-2; TRBD1 aligns across 7 bases. CDR3 size: 14 residues. The germline V gene encodes CDR1 MGHRA and CDR2 YSYEKL. The V gene end was trimmed by 3 bases and the J gene end by 8 bases; junction bases not matched to a gene: 9. The chain's CDR3 is CASSHDEGASGYTF. The CDR3 DNA is TGCGCCAGCAGCCATGACGAGGGGGCATCAGGCTACACCTTC.

In regard to this clonotype: Given the absence of the conserved phenylalanine or tryptophan at the CDR3 end, a read error is likely. This rearrangement joins TRBV19 to TRBJ2-2; tentatively, D is TRBD1 (6 bases). Germline CDR1 reads LNHDA; CDR2 reads SQIVND (reference sequence). The ends were cut back, 5 bases at V and 7 bases at J, with 17 bases in the middle. The length of the CDR3 is 15 residues. The CDR3, as DNA: TGTGCCAGTAGTCCGTGGGGGCCCGACGACGGGGAGCTGTTTGTT. Its translation: CASSPWGPDDGELFV.